The rows below give T cell receptor beta chains drawn from one sample of a study of blood T cell repertoires in COVID-19. The table came from immunoSEQ multiplex PCR; TCRdb's copy has only in-frame clones and leaves some out. The sample has tens of thousands of clones; 89% are singletons. The source material was peripheral blood. All receptors come from a man between 60 and 75 years old with COVID-19, enrolled during active disease. CDR3s include the opening cysteine and the closing phenylalanine or tryptophan. Fields, in order: V gene, J gene, D gene, clone size, CDR3 DNA, CDR3 protein. D genes are given only for firm matches. Part of the rows lack a size; the others show once, few, many or a class for expanded clones.

v_gene: TRBV3-1/TRBV3-2
j_gene: TRBJ2-1
d_gene: TRBD2
abundance: NA
CDR3nt: TGTGCCAGCAGCCAAGACTTAAGAAGAAGCGGGAGTGGGTTCAATGAGCAGTTCTTC
CDR3aa: CASSQDLRRSGSGFNEQFF

v_gene: TRBV4-2
j_gene: TRBJ2-7
d_gene: TRBD2
abundance: NA
CDR3nt: TGTGCCAGCAGCCAAGATATTGATGGGGGGGGCTACGAGCAGTACTTC
CDR3aa: CASSQDIDGGGYEQYF

v_gene: TRBV7-9
j_gene: TRBJ2-7
d_gene: TRBD2
abundance: NA
CDR3nt: TGTGCCAGCAGCTACGGACTAGCGGGATTCTACGAGCAGTACTTC
CDR3aa: CASSYGLAGFYEQYF

v_gene: TRBV12-5
j_gene: TRBJ1-2
d_gene: NA
abundance: NA
CDR3nt: TGTGCTAGTGGTTTAGGGGGGGTCGGCTACACCTTC
CDR3aa: CASGLGGVGYTF

v_gene: TRBV19
j_gene: TRBJ2-7
d_gene: TRBD2
abundance: NA
CDR3nt: TGTGCCAGTAGTATAGTGGGGAGGGGCCACGAGCAGTACTTC
CDR3aa: CASSIVGRGHEQYF

v_gene: TRBV19
j_gene: TRBJ2-3
d_gene: TRBD2
abundance: NA
CDR3nt: TGTGCCAGTAGTTCCCCCTTTGCGGGAGGGGCAGATACGCAGTATTTT
CDR3aa: CASSSPFAGGADTQYF

v_gene: TRBV4-2
j_gene: TRBJ2-7
d_gene: TRBD1
abundance: NA
CDR3nt: TGTGCCAGCAGTAGGGACAGGGGGCGGTACGAGCAGTACTTC
CDR3aa: CASSRDRGRYEQYF

v_gene: TRBV19
j_gene: TRBJ2-3
d_gene: TRBD2
abundance: NA
CDR3nt: TGTGCCAGTAGTATAACGGCTAGCGGGACTCGCACAGATACGCAGTATTTT
CDR3aa: CASSITASGTRTDTQYF

v_gene: TRBV24-1
j_gene: TRBJ2-7
d_gene: NA
abundance: NA
CDR3nt: TGTGCCACCAGTAAGATGGGCGACGAGCAGTACTTC
CDR3aa: CATSKMGDEQYF

v_gene: TRBV11-2
j_gene: TRBJ2-3
d_gene: TRBD2
abundance: NA
CDR3nt: TGTGCCACCAAGCGGGACGGCACAGATACGCAGTATTTT
CDR3aa: CATKRDGTDTQYF

v_gene: TRBV5-1
j_gene: TRBJ2-1
d_gene: TRBD2
abundance: NA
CDR3nt: TGCGCCAGCAGCTTTGGACTAGCGGTGAGCTCCTACAATGAGCAGTTCTTC
CDR3aa: CASSFGLAVSSYNEQFF

v_gene: TRBV7-2
j_gene: TRBJ2-5
d_gene: NA
abundance: once
CDR3nt: TGTGCCAGCAGCCCACAGGTCGGAGAGACCCAGTACTTC
CDR3aa: CASSPQVGETQYF

v_gene: TRBV27
j_gene: TRBJ2-7
d_gene: TRBD2
abundance: once
CDR3nt: TGTGCCAGCAGAACCGGACTAGCGGGAGAAGGTGGGGAGCAGTACTTC
CDR3aa: CASRTGLAGEGGEQYF

v_gene: TRBV7-9
j_gene: TRBJ2-1
d_gene: TRBD2
abundance: once
CDR3nt: TGTGCCAGCAGCTTACTTGTGCGGGAGGGCTACAATGAGCAGTTCTTC
CDR3aa: CASSLLVREGYNEQFF

v_gene: TRBV11-2
j_gene: TRBJ2-7
d_gene: TRBD2
abundance: NA
CDR3nt: TGTGCCAGCAGCCCAAGGTTATGGGGTAGCGGGAGCTCCTACGAGCAGTACTTC
CDR3aa: CASSPRLWGSGSSYEQYF

v_gene: TRBV7-9
j_gene: TRBJ1-2
d_gene: NA
abundance: NA
CDR3nt: TGTGCCAGCAGCTTGAACTTCTATGGCTACACCTTC
CDR3aa: CASSLNFYGYTF

v_gene: TRBV6-2/TRBV6-3
j_gene: TRBJ1-2
d_gene: NA
abundance: NA
CDR3nt: TGTGCCAGCAGTCCCGTAGGAGGAATTTATGGCTACACCTTC
CDR3aa: CASSPVGGIYGYTF

v_gene: TRBV5-4
j_gene: TRBJ1-1
d_gene: NA
abundance: NA
CDR3nt: TGTGCCAGCAGCTTCAGGGATAGGGCGTCTGAAGCTTTCTTT
CDR3aa: CASSFRDRASEAFF

v_gene: TRBV30
j_gene: TRBJ2-7
d_gene: TRBD1
abundance: once
CDR3nt: TGTGCCTGGAGTAGGACAGGTTCCTACGAGCAGTACTTC
CDR3aa: CAWSRTGSYEQYF

v_gene: TRBV7-8
j_gene: TRBJ1-1
d_gene: TRBD1
abundance: NA
CDR3nt: TGTGCCAGCAGGGACAGGGTACGAACCACTGAAGCTTTCTTT
CDR3aa: CASRDRVRTTEAFF

v_gene: TRBV18
j_gene: TRBJ2-1
d_gene: TRBD2
abundance: NA
CDR3nt: TGTGCCAGCTCACCAAACTTTAGGACTAGCGGGAGGAATGAGCAGTTCTTC
CDR3aa: CASSPNFRTSGRNEQFF

v_gene: TRBV4-1
j_gene: TRBJ1-1
d_gene: NA
abundance: NA
CDR3nt: TGCGCCAGCAGCCAAGCAGGTAACACTGAAGCTTTCTTT
CDR3aa: CASSQAGNTEAFF

v_gene: TRBV7-8
j_gene: TRBJ2-5
d_gene: NA
abundance: NA
CDR3nt: TGTGCCAGCAGCCTTCCCTTAGGGGAACTAGCAGACTTTCAAGAGACCCAGTACTTC
CDR3aa: CASSLPLGELADFQETQYF

v_gene: TRBV7-9
j_gene: TRBJ1-2
d_gene: NA
abundance: NA
CDR3nt: TGTGCCAGCAGCTTGGGACACAACTATGGCTACACCTTC
CDR3aa: CASSLGHNYGYTF

v_gene: TRBV25-1
j_gene: TRBJ2-7
d_gene: TRBD2
abundance: NA
CDR3nt: TGTGCCAGCAGTCGGCTAGCGGGGGGACGATCCTCCTACGAGCAGTACTTC
CDR3aa: CASSRLAGGRSSYEQYF

v_gene: TRBV6-7
j_gene: TRBJ1-6
d_gene: NA
abundance: NA
CDR3nt: TGTGCCAGCAGTTACTCGATGGTCTCCGGGGGTAATTCACCCCTCCACTTT
CDR3aa: CASSYSMVSGGNSPLHF

v_gene: TRBV18
j_gene: TRBJ2-6
d_gene: TRBD1
abundance: NA
CDR3nt: TGTGCCAGCTCCGCGTTCCCCGGGACAGGGGAAATCTCTGGGGCCAACGTCCTGACTTTC
CDR3aa: CASSAFPGTGEISGANVLTF

v_gene: TRBV13
j_gene: TRBJ2-1
d_gene: TRBD2
abundance: NA
CDR3nt: TGTGCCAGCAGCCCTCCTAGCGGGAGGGCAACCAATGAGCAGTTCTTC
CDR3aa: CASSPPSGRATNEQFF

v_gene: TRBV9
j_gene: TRBJ2-1
d_gene: TRBD2
abundance: NA
CDR3nt: TGTGCCAGCAGCTTTCTAGCGGGAGCGGGTGAGCAGTTCTTC
CDR3aa: CASSFLAGAGEQFF

v_gene: TRBV7-2
j_gene: TRBJ1-1
d_gene: NA
abundance: NA
CDR3nt: TGTGCCAGCAGCTTAGAATCCGAGGGCACTGAAGCTTTCTTT
CDR3aa: CASSLESEGTEAFF

v_gene: TRBV9
j_gene: TRBJ1-3
d_gene: TRBD1
abundance: NA
CDR3nt: TGTGCCAGCAGCGTAGAGGGGGCTGCAGGAAACACCATATATTTT
CDR3aa: CASSVEGAAGNTIYF

v_gene: TRBV3-1/TRBV3-2
j_gene: TRBJ2-3
d_gene: TRBD2
abundance: NA
CDR3nt: TGTGCCAGCAGCCAGCCTAAGCTAGCGGGAGTTACAGATACGCAGTATTTT
CDR3aa: CASSQPKLAGVTDTQYF

v_gene: TRBV9
j_gene: TRBJ2-3
d_gene: NA
abundance: NA
CDR3nt: TGTGCCAGCAGTCCGACTAGACAGATAGATACGCAGTATTTT
CDR3aa: CASSPTRQIDTQYF

v_gene: TRBV5-1
j_gene: TRBJ1-4
d_gene: NA
abundance: NA
CDR3nt: TGCGCCAGCAGCTTGGCGACTGCTAATGAAAAACTGTTTTTT
CDR3aa: CASSLATANEKLFF

v_gene: TRBV11-2
j_gene: TRBJ2-7
d_gene: TRBD1
abundance: NA
CDR3nt: TGTGCCAGCAGCTATGGACAGGGGGCGGCCTACGAGCAGTACTTC
CDR3aa: CASSYGQGAAYEQYF

v_gene: TRBV4-1
j_gene: TRBJ2-7
d_gene: TRBD2
abundance: NA
CDR3nt: TGCGCCAGCAGCCCCGGGACTAGCGGGACGACACCCGAGCAGTACTTC
CDR3aa: CASSPGTSGTTPEQYF

v_gene: TRBV5-4
j_gene: TRBJ1-2
d_gene: TRBD1
abundance: NA
CDR3nt: TGTGCCAGCAGCTCCGGGACAGGCCGTCCCGTCTATGGCTACACCTTC
CDR3aa: CASSSGTGRPVYGYTF

v_gene: TRBV19
j_gene: TRBJ2-1
d_gene: NA
abundance: NA
CDR3nt: TGTGCCAGTAGTATTGAGAATAGCCGCCACAATGAGCAGTTCTTC
CDR3aa: CASSIENSRHNEQFF

v_gene: TRBV6-1
j_gene: TRBJ1-1
d_gene: TRBD1
abundance: few
CDR3nt: TGTGCCAGCAGTGAAGTCGGGACAGAGAACACTGAAGCTTTCTTT
CDR3aa: CASSEVGTENTEAFF

v_gene: TRBV3-1/TRBV3-2
j_gene: TRBJ1-2
d_gene: NA
abundance: NA
CDR3nt: TGTGCCAGCAGCCACCCCAGGGCGGGATATGGCTACACCTTC
CDR3aa: CASSHPRAGYGYTF

v_gene: TRBV5-4
j_gene: TRBJ2-3
d_gene: NA
abundance: NA
CDR3nt: TGTGCCAGCAGCCCCCCGGGAGAGGGAGATACGCAGTATTTT
CDR3aa: CASSPPGEGDTQYF

v_gene: TRBV19
j_gene: TRBJ1-1
d_gene: TRBD1
abundance: NA
CDR3nt: TGTGCCAGTCTACAGGGGGCGAACACTGAAGCTTTCTTT
CDR3aa: CASLQGANTEAFF

v_gene: TRBV18
j_gene: TRBJ2-7
d_gene: TRBD1
abundance: few
CDR3nt: TGTGCCAGCTCACCAGGGACAGGGGGCCGGGGCTACGAGCAGTACTTC
CDR3aa: CASSPGTGGRGYEQYF

v_gene: TRBV7-7
j_gene: TRBJ2-1
d_gene: TRBD2
abundance: NA
CDR3nt: TGTGCTAGCAGCCTGGGACTAGCGGAGAATGAGCAGTTCTTC
CDR3aa: CASSLGLAENEQFF

v_gene: TRBV5-1
j_gene: TRBJ2-5
d_gene: TRBD2
abundance: NA
CDR3nt: TGCGCCAGCAGCAACCGACTAGCGGGACAAGAGACCCAGTACTTC
CDR3aa: CASSNRLAGQETQYF

v_gene: TRBV24-1
j_gene: TRBJ1-3
d_gene: TRBD1
abundance: NA
CDR3nt: TGTGCCACCAGTTCGAATCCGGGACAGGGAAACACCATATATTTT
CDR3aa: CATSSNPGQGNTIYF

v_gene: TRBV6-1
j_gene: TRBJ1-2
d_gene: NA
abundance: NA
CDR3nt: TGTGCCAGCAGTGAAGCGCAGTCAGGGGATGGCTACACCTTC
CDR3aa: CASSEAQSGDGYTF

v_gene: TRBV6-5
j_gene: TRBJ1-1
d_gene: TRBD1
abundance: NA
CDR3nt: TGTGCCAGCAGTACGACAGGGGCCGGGACTGAAGCTTTCTTT
CDR3aa: CASSTTGAGTEAFF

v_gene: TRBV18
j_gene: TRBJ1-1
d_gene: NA
abundance: NA
CDR3nt: TGTGCCAGCTCACCGGAGCACATGAACACTGAAGCTTTCTTT
CDR3aa: CASSPEHMNTEAFF

v_gene: TRBV6-5
j_gene: TRBJ1-1
d_gene: NA
abundance: NA
CDR3nt: TGTGCCAGCAGTTACTCGAGAGGATCTGAAGCTTTCTTT
CDR3aa: CASSYSRGSEAFF

v_gene: TRBV29-1
j_gene: TRBJ1-1
d_gene: TRBD1
abundance: once
CDR3nt: TGCAGCGTTGGAGGCGGGACAGGGGCTCGTGAAGCTTTCTTT
CDR3aa: CSVGGGTGAREAFF